What follows is one TCR beta chain and its context. This sample was included in a study of shared clonotypes between healthy human individuals. V lost 5 bases to trimming and J lost 3 bases; unmatched junction nucleotides: 8. CDR3 length: 14 amino acids. CDR1 and CDR2 from the germline V gene are SGHRS and YFSETQ. The protocol was immunoSEQ multiplex PCR, while the TCRdb copy is restricted to in-frame clones and leaves out a portion. The sample includes around 700,000 clones, about two thirds of them seen just once. This chain connects TRBV5-1 to TRBJ2-7, with TRBD1 matching 7 bases. Sequencing was carried out using memory CD4+ T cells sorted from blood. Documented subset: CD45RA-negative fraction. This TCR came from a woman in her 30s in good health. CDR3 bases: TGCGCCAGCAGGTCCGGGACAGAGAGCTACGAGCAGTACTTC. Translated, it gives CASRSGTESYEQYF.